What follows is one T cell receptor beta chain and its context. This clone's antigen is unknown. One end of the junction is discordant with germline, which a read error may explain. This sample was included in a study of T cell changes during pregnancy in multiple sclerosis (dated by TCRdb to about 2019). Looking at the study overall: The study looked at changes in the T cell repertoire across pregnancy in women with multiple sclerosis.

The library relied on the immunoSEQ multiplex PCR assay. TCRdb provides this immuneACCESS table in a form limited to in-frame rearrangements. Some clones are lacking; in checked studies, under half of them reflect an unresolved V gene, and why the rest are absent is not known. Here the sample has some 9,100 clones; approximately 86% occur a single time. The ten largest clones take up under 20% of the sample. The CDR3 holds 17 amino acids from the cysteine to the phenylalanine. The sequence is cut down to CDR3 DNA, 51 bases in frame from base 1. From a lookup of the germline V gene, CDR1 and CDR2 are MRHNA and SNTAGT.

Recombination connected TRBV6-4 to TRBJ2-1; 9 nucleotides in the junction match TRBD2. The sequence was collected from a female donor in good health, enrolled as a control in a pregnancy study. The sequencing used CD8+ T cells from peripheral blood mononuclear cells, collected in the third trimester of pregnancy. CDR3 region: CASSDSGAGGHSNEQLF. In nucleotides, the sequence is TGTGCCAGCAGTGACTCCGGGGCGGGGGGGCATAGCAATGAGCAGCTCTTC.